This TCR beta chain is from a study of blood T cell repertoires in COVID-19. Study background: Some COVID-19 samples were acute and others convalescent; all came from the United States, Italy and Spain. PBMCs, B-cell-depleted T cells, or T cells provided the cDNA or gDNA that made up the material.

Study processing details: Amplifying reference gene primers gave estimates of nucleated cell counts. Some clones are missing from TCRdb's copy, which holds only in-frame ones; the method was immunoSEQ multiplex PCR. D and trimming come from the DNA, and the V and J calls and clone size come from that table. The repertoire includes about 34,000 clones, about 90% of them detected once, and about 20% sits in the top ten. Germline V gives CDR1 SNHLY, CDR2 FYNNEI. The CDR3 contains 14 residues. The ends lost 2 bases at V and 4 bases at J; junction bases unmatched: 3. By share, this clone counts as medium-sized. The same CDR3 arises from other DNA sequences in this sample as well.

Sequencing input: peripheral blood. The J gene is TRBJ1-2, the V gene TRBV2, with 8 bases matching TRBD1. The clonotype was recovered from a man at least 80 years old with acute or convalescent COVID-19. Here the CDR3 reads CASSERTGPYGYTF. The DNA for the CDR3 is TGTGCCAGCAGTGAACGGACAGGGCCCTATGGCTACACCTTC.